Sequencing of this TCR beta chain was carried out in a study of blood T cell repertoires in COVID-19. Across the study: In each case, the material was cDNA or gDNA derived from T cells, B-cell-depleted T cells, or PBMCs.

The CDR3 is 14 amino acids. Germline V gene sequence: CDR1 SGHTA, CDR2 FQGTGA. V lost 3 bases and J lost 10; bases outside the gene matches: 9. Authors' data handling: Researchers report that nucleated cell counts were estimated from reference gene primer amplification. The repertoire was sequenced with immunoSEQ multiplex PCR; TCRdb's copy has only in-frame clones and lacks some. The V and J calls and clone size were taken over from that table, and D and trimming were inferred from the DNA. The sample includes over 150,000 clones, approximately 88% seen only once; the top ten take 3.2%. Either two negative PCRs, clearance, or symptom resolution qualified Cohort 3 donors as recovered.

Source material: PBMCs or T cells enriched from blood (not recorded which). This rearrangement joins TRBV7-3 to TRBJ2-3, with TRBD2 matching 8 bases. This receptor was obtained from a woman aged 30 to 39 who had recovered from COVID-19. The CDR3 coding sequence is TGTGCCAGCAGCTTTCAAGATAGCGGGGCGTCGCAGTATTTT. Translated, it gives CASSFQDSGASQYF.